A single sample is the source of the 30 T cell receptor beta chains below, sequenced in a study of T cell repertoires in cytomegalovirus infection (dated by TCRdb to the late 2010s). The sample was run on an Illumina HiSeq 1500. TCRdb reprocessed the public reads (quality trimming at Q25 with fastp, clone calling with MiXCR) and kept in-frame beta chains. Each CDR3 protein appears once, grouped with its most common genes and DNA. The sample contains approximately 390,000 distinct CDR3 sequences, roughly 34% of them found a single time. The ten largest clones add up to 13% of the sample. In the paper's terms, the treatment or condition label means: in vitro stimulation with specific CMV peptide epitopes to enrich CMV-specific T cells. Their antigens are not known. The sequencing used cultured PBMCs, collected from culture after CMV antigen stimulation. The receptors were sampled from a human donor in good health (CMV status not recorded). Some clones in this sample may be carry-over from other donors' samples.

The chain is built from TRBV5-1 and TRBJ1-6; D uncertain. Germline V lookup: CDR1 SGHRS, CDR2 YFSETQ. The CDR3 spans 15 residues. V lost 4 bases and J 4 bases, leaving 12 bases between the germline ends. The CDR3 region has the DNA TGCGCCAGCAGCATTTGGCGATCATATAATTCACCCCTCCACTTT. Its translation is CASSIWRSYNSPLHF.

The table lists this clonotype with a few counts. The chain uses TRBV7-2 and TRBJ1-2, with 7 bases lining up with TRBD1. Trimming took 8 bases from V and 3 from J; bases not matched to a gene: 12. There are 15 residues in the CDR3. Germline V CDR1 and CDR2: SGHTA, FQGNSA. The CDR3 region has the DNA TGTGCCAGCTCCCCTCGGACAGGCCTGGACTATGGCTACACCTTC. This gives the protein CASSPRTGLDYGYTF.

CDR3 sequence reads: CASRDISGSSYNEQFF. The DNA for the CDR3 is TGCGCCAGCAGGGACATCAGCGGGAGCTCCTACAATGAGCAGTTCTTC. The V call is TRBV5-1, the J call TRBJ2-1; TRBD2 matches 8 bases. CDR1 and CDR2 from the germline V gene are SGHRS and YFSETQ. With 5 bases clipped from V and 0 bases from J, the junction kept 7 bases outside the gene matches. The CDR3 is made up of 16 amino acids. The full variable domain, with the rest looked up from reference TRBV5-1 and TRBJ2-1, is KAGVTQTPRYLIKTRGQQVTLSCSPISGHRSVSWYQQTPGQGLQFLFEYFSETQRNKGNFPGRFSGRQFSNSRSEMNVSTLELGDSALYLCASRDISGSSYNEQFFGPGTRLTVL.

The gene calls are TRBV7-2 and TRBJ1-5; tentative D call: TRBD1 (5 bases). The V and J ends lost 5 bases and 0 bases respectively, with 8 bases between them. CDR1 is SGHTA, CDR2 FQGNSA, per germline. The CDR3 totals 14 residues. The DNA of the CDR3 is TGTGCCAGCAGCACCAGGGCTAGCAATCAGCCCCAGCATTTT. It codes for CASSTRASNQPQHF.

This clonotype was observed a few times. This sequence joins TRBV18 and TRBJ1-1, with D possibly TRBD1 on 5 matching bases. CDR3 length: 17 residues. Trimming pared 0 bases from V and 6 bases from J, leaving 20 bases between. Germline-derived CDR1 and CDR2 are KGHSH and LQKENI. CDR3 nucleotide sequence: TGTGCCAGCTCACCACCGAACAGGCGGCGACCAATGGCTGAAGCTTTCTTT. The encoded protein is CASSPPNRRRPMAEAFF. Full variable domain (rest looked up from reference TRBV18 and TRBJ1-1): NAGVMQNPRHLVRRRGQEARLRCSPMKGHSHVYWYRQLPEEGLKFMVYLQKENIIDESGMPKERFSAEFPKEGPSILRIQQVVRGDSAAYFCASSPPNRRRPMAEAFFGQGTRLTVV.

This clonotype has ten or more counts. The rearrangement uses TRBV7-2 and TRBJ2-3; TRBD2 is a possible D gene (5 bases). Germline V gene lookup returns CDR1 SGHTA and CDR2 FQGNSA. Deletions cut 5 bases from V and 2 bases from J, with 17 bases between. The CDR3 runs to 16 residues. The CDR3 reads CASSTPLLGNTDTQYF. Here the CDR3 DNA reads TGTGCCAGCAGCACGCCCCTACTAGGAAACACAGATACGCAGTATTTT. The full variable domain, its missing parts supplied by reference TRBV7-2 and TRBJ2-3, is GAGVSQSPSNKVTEKGKDVELRCDPISGHTALYWYRQSLGQGLEFLIYFQGNSAPDKSGLPSDRFSAERTGGSVSTLTIQRTQQEDSAVYLCASSTPLLGNTDTQYFGPGTRLTVL.

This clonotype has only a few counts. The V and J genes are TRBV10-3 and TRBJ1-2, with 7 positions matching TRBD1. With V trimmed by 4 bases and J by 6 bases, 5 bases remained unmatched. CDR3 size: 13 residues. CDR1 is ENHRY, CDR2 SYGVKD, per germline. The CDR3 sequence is CAISGRQGDGYTF. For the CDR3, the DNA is TGTGCCATCAGTGGTAGACAGGGTGATGGCTACACCTTC.

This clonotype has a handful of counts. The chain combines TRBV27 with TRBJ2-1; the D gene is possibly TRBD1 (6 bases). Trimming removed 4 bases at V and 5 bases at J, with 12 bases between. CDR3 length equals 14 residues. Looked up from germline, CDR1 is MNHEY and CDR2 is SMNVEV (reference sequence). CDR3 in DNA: TGTGCCAGCAGTTCCAACAGGGTAAACAATGAGCAGTTCTTC. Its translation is CASSSNRVNNEQFF.

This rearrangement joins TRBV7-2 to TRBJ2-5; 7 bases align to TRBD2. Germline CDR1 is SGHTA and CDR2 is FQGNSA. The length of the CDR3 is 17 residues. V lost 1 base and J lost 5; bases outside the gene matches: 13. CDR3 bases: TGTGCCAGCAGCTTAGATCGGGCTAGCGGCTGGTTCGAGACCCAGTACTTC. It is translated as CASSLDRASGWFETQYF.

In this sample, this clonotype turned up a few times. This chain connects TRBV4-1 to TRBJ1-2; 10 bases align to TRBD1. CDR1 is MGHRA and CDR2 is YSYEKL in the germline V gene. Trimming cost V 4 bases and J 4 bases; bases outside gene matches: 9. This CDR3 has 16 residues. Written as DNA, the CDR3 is TGCGCCAGCAGCCTACCGCGACAGGGGGCCGGCTATGGCTACACCTTC. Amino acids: CASSLPRQGAGYGYTF.

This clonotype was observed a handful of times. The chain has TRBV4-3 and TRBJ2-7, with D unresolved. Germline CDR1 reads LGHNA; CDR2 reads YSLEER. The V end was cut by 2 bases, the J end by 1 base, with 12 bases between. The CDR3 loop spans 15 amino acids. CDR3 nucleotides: TGCGCCAGCAGCCAATTCCACGGTGAATCCTACGAGCAGTACTTC. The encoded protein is CASSQFHGESYEQYF.

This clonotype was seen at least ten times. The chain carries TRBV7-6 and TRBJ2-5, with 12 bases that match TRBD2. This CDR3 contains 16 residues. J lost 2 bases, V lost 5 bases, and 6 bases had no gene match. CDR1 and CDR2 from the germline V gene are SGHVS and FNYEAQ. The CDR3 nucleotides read TGTGCCAGCAGCCCGCTAGCGGGAGGGCCTCAAGAGACCCAGTACTTC. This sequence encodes CASSPLAGGPQETQYF.

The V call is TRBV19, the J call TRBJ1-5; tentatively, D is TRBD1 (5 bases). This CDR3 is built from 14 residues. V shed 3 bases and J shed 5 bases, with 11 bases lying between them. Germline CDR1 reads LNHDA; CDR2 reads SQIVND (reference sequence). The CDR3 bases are TGTGCCAGTAGTATTCGTGGAGGGGATCAGCCCCAGCATTTT. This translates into CASSIRGGDQPQHF.

In DNA, the CDR3 is TGTGCCACCAACGACAGGGACATTGGCGAGACGCAGTATTTT. Translated, it gives CATNDRDIGETQYF. The chain is built from TRBV12-3 or TRBV12-4 and TRBJ2-3; TRBD1 matches 7 bases. V lost 10 bases and J lost 9; bases outside the gene matches: 16. The CDR3 is 14 residues long.

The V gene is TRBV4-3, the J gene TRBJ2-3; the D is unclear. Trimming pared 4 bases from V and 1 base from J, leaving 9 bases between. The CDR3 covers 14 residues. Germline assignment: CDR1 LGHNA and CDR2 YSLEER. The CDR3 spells CASSPGWGTDTQYF. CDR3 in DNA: TGCGCCAGCAGCCCTGGGTGGGGCACAGATACGCAGTATTTT.

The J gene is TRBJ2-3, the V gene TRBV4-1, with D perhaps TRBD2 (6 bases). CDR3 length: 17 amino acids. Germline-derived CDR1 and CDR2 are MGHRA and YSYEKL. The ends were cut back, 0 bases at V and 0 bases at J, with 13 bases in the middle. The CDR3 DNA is TGCGCCAGCAGCCAAGAGACACTAGCCGATAGCACAGATACGCAGTATTTT. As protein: CASSQETLADSTDTQYF.

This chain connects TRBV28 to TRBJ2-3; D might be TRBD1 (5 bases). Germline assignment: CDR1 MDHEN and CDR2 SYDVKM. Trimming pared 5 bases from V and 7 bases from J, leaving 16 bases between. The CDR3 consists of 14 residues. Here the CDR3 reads CASSIGGASHTQYF. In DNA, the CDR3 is TGTGCCAGCAGTATCGGTGGGGCGAGTCATACGCAGTATTTT. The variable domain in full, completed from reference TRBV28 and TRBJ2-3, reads DVKVTQSSRYLVKRTGEKVFLECVQDMDHENMFWYRQDPGLGLRLIYFSYDVKMKEKGDIPEGYSVSREKKERFSLILESASTNQTSMYLCASSIGGASHTQYFGPGTRLTVL.

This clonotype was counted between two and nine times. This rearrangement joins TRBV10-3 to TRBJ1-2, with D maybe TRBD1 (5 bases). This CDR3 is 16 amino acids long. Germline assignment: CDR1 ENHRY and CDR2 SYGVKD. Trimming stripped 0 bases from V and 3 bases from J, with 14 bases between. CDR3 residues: CAISESLGGDDYGYTF. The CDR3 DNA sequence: TGTGCCATCAGTGAGTCGTTGGGAGGGGATGACTATGGCTACACCTTC.

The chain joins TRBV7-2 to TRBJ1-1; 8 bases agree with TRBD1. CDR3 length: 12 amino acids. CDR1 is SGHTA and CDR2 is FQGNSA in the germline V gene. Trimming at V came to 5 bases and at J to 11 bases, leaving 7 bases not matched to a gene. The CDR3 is CASSTTQGAAFF. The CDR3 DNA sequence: TGTGCCAGCAGCACAACCCAGGGGGCCGCTTTCTTT.

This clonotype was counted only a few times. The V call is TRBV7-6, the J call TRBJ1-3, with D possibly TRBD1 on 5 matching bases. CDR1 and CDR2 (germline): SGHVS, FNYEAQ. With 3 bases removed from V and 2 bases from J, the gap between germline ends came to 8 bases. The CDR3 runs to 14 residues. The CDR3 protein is CASSLGVAGNTIYF. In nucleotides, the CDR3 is TGTGCCAGCAGCTTGGGGGTGGCTGGAAACACCATATATTTT.

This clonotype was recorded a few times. CDR3 in amino acids: CASSRTWGGTGANVLTF. CDR3 DNA: TGCGCCAGCAGCCGGACTTGGGGGGGGACTGGGGCCAACGTCCTGACTTTC. The chain is built from TRBV4-3 and TRBJ2-6, with 7 bases identical to TRBD2. This CDR3 spans 17 amino acids. Germline-derived CDR1 and CDR2 are LGHNA and YSLEER. V lost 4 bases, J lost 2 bases, and 8 bases stayed unmatched.

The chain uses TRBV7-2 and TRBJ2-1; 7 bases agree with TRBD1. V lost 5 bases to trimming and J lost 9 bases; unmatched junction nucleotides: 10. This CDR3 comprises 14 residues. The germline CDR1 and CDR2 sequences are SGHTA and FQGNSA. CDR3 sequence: CASSRGGQATEQFF. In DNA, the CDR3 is TGTGCCAGCAGCCGAGGGGGCCAGGCGACTGAGCAGTTCTTC.

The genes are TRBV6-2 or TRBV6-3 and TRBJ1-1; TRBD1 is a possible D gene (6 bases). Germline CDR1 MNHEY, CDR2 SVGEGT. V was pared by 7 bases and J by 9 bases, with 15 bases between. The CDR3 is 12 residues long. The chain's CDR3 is CASNSQGPQAFF. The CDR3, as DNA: TGTGCCAGCAACTCACAGGGCCCACAAGCTTTCTTT.

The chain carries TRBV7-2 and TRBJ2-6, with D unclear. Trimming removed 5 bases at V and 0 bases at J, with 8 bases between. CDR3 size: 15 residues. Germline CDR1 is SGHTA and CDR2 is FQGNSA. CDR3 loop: CASSATSSGANVLTF. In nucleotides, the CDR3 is TGTGCCAGCAGCGCAACATCCTCTGGGGCCAACGTCCTGACTTTC.

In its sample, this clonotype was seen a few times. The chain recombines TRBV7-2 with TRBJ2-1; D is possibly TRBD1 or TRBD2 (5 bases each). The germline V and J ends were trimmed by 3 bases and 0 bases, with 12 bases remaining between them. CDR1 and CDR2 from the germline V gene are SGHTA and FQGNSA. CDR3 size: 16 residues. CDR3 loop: CASSFGGLSSYNEQFF. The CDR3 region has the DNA TGTGCCAGCAGCTTTGGGGGATTATCCTCCTACAATGAGCAGTTCTTC. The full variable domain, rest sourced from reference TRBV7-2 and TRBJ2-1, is GAGVSQSPSNKVTEKGKDVELRCDPISGHTALYWYRQSLGQGLEFLIYFQGNSAPDKSGLPSDRFSAERTGGSVSTLTIQRTQQEDSAVYLCASSFGGLSSYNEQFFGPGTRLTVL.

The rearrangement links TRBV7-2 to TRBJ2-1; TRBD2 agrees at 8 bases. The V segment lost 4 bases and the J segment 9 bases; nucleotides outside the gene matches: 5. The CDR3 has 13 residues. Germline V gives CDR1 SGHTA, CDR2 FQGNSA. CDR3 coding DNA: TGTGCCAGCAGCTCGCTTAGCGGGACTGAGCAGTTCTTC. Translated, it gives CASSSLSGTEQFF.

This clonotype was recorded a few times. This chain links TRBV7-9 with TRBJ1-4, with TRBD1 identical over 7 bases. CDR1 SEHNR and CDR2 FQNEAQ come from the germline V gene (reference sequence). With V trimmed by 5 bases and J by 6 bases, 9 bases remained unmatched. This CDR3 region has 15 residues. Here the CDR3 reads CASSTDRVADEKLFF. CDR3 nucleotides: TGTGCCAGCAGCACAGACAGGGTTGCGGATGAAAAACTGTTTTTT.

CDR3 coding DNA: TGTGCCAGCAGCCACTTCGCGGGGGAAAGGCTGAACACTGAAGCTTTCTTT. As protein: CASSHFAGERLNTEAFF. V gene TRBV3-1 combines with J gene TRBJ1-1; possible D gene TRBD1, 5 bases. The CDR3 is 17 residues long. Germline loops: CDR1 LGHDT, CDR2 YNNKEL (reference sequence). The V end lost 3 bases, the J end lost 0 bases, and 17 bases lay between the germline ends.

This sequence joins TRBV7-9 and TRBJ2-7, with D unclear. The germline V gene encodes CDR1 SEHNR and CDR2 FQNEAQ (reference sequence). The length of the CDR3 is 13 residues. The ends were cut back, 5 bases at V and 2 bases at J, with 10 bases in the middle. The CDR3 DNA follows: TGTGCCAGCAGCGCCGGACCTACCTACGAGCAGTACTTC. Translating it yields CASSAGPTYEQYF.

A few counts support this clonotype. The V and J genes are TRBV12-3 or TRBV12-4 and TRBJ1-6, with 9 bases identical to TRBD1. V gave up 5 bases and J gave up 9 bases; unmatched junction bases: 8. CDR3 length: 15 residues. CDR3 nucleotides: TGTGCCAGCAGTCCCGGGACAGGGTCCGGTTCACCCCTCCACTTT. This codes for CASSPGTGSGSPLHF.